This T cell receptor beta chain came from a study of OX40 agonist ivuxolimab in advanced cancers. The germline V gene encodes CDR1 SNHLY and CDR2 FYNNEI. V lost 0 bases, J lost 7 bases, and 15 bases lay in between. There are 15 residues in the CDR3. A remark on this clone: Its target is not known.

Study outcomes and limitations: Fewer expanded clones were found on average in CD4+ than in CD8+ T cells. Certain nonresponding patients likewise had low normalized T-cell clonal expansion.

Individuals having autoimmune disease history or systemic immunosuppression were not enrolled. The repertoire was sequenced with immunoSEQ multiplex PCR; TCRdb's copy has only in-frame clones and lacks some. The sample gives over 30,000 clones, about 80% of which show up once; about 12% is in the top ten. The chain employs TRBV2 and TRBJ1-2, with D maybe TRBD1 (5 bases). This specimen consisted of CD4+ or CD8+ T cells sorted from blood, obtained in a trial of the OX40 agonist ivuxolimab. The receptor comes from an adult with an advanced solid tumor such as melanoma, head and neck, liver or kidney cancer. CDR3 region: CASSEAAGTPAGYTF. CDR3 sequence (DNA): TGTGCCAGCAGTGAAGCCGCTGGGACCCCCGCTGGCTACACCTTC.